A selection of T cell receptor beta chains follows, all from one sample in a study of T cells in severe cutaneous drug reactions. TCRdb reprocessed the multiplex PCR reads and stores each CDR3 protein as one record, lacking DNA. This listing includes several thousand distinct CDR3 sequences. Sample: PBMCs. These receptors came from a human donor with Stevens-Johnson syndrome, a severe cutaneous drug reaction. Both conserved end residues are part of each CDR3. The size entry is marked missing in some rows and otherwise reads once, few, many or a size class.

v_call	j_call	clone_size	cdr3_aa
TRBV3-1	TRBJ2-1	-	CASSPRLAANEQFF
TRBV4-2	TRBJ1-6	-	CASSRDMNNSPLHF
TRBV27	TRBJ2-3	-	CASSLADTQYF
TRBV27	TRBJ2-7	-	CASRDRDLNSYEQYF
TRBV29-1	TRBJ2-3	-	CSVEVGTGGADTQYF
TRBV28	TRBJ2-7	-	CASSFDQGYSSYEQYF
TRBV6-5	TRBJ1-1	medium-sized	CASSYGGVNTEAFF
TRBV29-1	TRBJ1-1	-	CSVEDLQYTEAFF
TRBV6-6	TRBJ2-3	medium-sized	CASSSGRLTDTQYF
TRBV27	TRBJ1-4	-	CASSPGQGRGNEKLFF
TRBV7-9	TRBJ1-1	-	CASSLAWGSTEAFF
TRBV27	TRBJ2-7	-	CASSPNWGEQYF
TRBV28	TRBJ1-5	-	CASSPEAGGRQPQHF
TRBV27	TRBJ2-3	-	CASSSIGTSGRDTQYF
TRBV2	TRBJ2-2	-	CASSPLLAGAGELFF
TRBV18	TRBJ1-6	-	CASSPGDRGRSPLHF
TRBV27	TRBJ2-7	-	CASLPFTLAGFQYEQYF
TRBV27	TRBJ2-1	-	CASSFGRDAIF
TRBV13	TRBJ2-7	-	CASSLGMDRGSYEQYF
TRBV4-1	TRBJ2-5	-	CASSQAGVETQYF
TRBV27	TRBJ1-5	-	CASSPRGMNQPQHF
TRBV29-1	TRBJ2-7	-	CSVDGPSGSYEQYF
TRBV6-1	TRBJ1-2	-	CASSEVRRYGYTF
TRBV6-6	TRBJ1-5	-	CASTQDSPLSQPQHF
TRBV6-2/TRBV6-3	TRBJ2-1	medium-sized	CASSPAESSYNEQFF
TRBV28	TRBJ2-3	-	CASSLSDRLTDTQYF
TRBV4-2	TRBJ1-2	-	CASSQEGTGGGYTF
TRBV20-1	TRBJ2-7	-	CSGLAGVYEQYF
TRBV4-1	TRBJ2-1	-	CASRQTSGRNEQFF
TRBV12-3/TRBV12-4	TRBJ2-7	-	CASSLRSFGYEQYF
TRBV28	TRBJ2-1	medium-sized	CASSPRSSTNNEQFF
TRBV24-1	TRBJ2-1	-	CATGSYNEQFF
TRBV10-3	TRBJ1-2	-	CAISAARDRNYGYTF
TRBV6-2/TRBV6-3	TRBJ2-3	medium-sized	CASSHGTSDTDTQYF
TRBV2	TRBJ1-1	large	CASRDREGITEAFF
TRBV19	TRBJ2-7	-	CASSIGLVTDEQYF
TRBV27	TRBJ2-7	-	CASSSPPGEQYF
TRBV5-5	TRBJ2-4	-	CASRDSKSKNIQYF
TRBV10-3	TRBJ1-6	-	CAISESNGQGRSPLHF
TRBV12-3/TRBV12-4	TRBJ1-6	-	CASSLSRGSPLHF
TRBV10-2	TRBJ2-4	-	CASSESIGIQYF
TRBV9	TRBJ2-1	-	CASSISGRGYNEQFF
TRBV20-1	TRBJ2-7	-	CSAREFASGEQYF
TRBV29-1	TRBJ1-1	-	CSVENQQPEAFF
TRBV27	TRBJ1-2	-	CASRQAAGANYGYTF
TRBV20-1	TRBJ1-2	-	CSARDTVSYGYTF
TRBV28	TRBJ2-3	-	CASSTGQGPDTQYF
TRBV27	TRBJ1-1	-	CASSLAAKDKAEAFF
TRBV4-1	TRBJ2-3	-	CASSQVTDTQYF